This TCR beta chain was sequenced in a study of control samples from healthy donors and cancer patients. Here immunoSEQ multiplex PCR was the method, and the copy in TCRdb shows in-frame clones only, minus some. The profile shows 150,000 to 200,000 clones, 70% to 90% of them singletons. Trimming cost V 5 bases and J 14 bases; bases outside gene matches: 9. Germline V gives CDR1 KGHSH, CDR2 LQKENI. The CDR3 covers 12 residues. The clonotype originates from a man in his thirties or forties in good health. Source material: blood. This chain joins TRBV18 and TRBJ2-1; TRBD2 aligns across 7 bases. The CDR3 loop is CASSISPSGKFF. The CDR3 region has the DNA TGTGCCAGCTCAATCTCCCCGAGCGGGAAGTTCTTC.